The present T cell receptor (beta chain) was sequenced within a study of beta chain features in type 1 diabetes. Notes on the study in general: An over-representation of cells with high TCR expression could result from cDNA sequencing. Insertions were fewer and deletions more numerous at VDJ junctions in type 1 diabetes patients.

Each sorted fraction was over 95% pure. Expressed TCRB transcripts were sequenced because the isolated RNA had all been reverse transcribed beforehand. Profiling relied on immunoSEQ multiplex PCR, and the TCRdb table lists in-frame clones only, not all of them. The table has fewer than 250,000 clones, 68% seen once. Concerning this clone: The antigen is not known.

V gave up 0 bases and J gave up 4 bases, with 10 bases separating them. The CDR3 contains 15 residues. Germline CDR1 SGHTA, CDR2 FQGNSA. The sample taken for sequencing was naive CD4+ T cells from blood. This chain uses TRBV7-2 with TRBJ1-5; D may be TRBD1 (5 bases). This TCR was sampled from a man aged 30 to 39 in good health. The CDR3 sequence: CASSLAGGGNQPQHF. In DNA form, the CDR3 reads TGTGCCAGCAGCTTAGCGGGTGGGGGAAATCAGCCCCAGCATTTT.